Below, 19 T cell receptor gamma chains from the same sample are listed, as sequenced in a study of gamma-delta chains in newborns, infants, children. TCRdb used CATT to re-call clones from the reads. This table has nearly 2,500 gamma-chain clones, around 40% appearing once. The sequenced sample consisted of blood. The receptor source for this set is a child who was a newborn, infant or young child, either healthy, febrile or measles-vaccinated (not recorded which).

In DNA form, the CDR3 reads TGTGCCACCTGGGATACGCTGGTTTATTATAAGAAACTCTTT. Translated: CATWDTLVYYKKLF. The rearrangement uses TRGV8 and TRGJ1 or TRGJ2. The J gene, left out of TCRdb, was set here by checking the DNA against germline. Germline loops: CDR1 VENAVY, CDR2 YDSYNSRV. V was pared by 2 bases and J by 3 bases, with 7 bases of the junction left unmatched. The CDR3 spans 14 residues.

The table lists this clone with a count of one. TRGV8 is the V gene, and the J gene was not called. Germline V lookup: CDR1 VENAVY, CDR2 YDSYNSRV. The length of the CDR3 is 11 residues. DNA for the CDR3: TGTGCCACCTGGGATGATTGGGTCAGGACGTTT. It is translated as CATWDDWVRTF.

A word on this clone: This may be a read error, as it is one base from a much larger clone. The chain employs TRGV4 and TRGJ1 or TRGJ2. Here the J gene was assigned by germline matching of the DNA, as TCRdb has none. Germline assignment: CDR1 EGSTGY and CDR2 YDSYTSSV. Losses at the gene ends were 0 bases for V and 0 bases for J; bases not matched to a gene: 2. This CDR3 region has 14 residues. CDR3 DNA sequence: TGTGCCACCTGGGATGGGATGAATTATTATAAGAAACTCTTT. This gives the protein CATWDGMNYYKKLF.

Turning to this clone: Other DNA sequences within the sample encode an identical CDR3. V gene TRGV3 combines with J gene TRGJ1 or TRGJ2. As TCRdb names no J gene, one was assigned here on the basis of a DNA match to germline. The trim removed 3 bases at V and 4 bases at J, leaving 3 bases unmatched. This CDR3 is 12 amino acids long. Germline lookup yields CDR1 VTNTFY and CDR2 YDVSTARD (reference sequence). CDR3 loop: CATWDGYYKKLF. CDR3 coding DNA: TGTGCCACCTGGGACGGATATTATAAGAAACTCTTT.

Although no V gene was called, TRGJ1 or TRGJ2 is the J gene. The CDR3 runs 12 residues. CDR3 DNA sequence: TGTGCCACCTGTGATCTTTGTTATAAGAAACTCTTT. This gives the protein CATCDLCYKKLF.

The V gene reported is TRGV4; the J gene is uncalled. This CDR3 contains 13 residues. From germline, CDR1 is EGSTGY and CDR2 YDSYTSSV. The DNA of the CDR3 is TGTGCCACCTGGGATCCCGAGTCTGATAAGGAACTCTTT. It yields the protein CATWDPESDKELF.

The rearrangement uses TRGV5 and TRGJ1 or TRGJ2. Here the J gene was assigned by germline matching of the DNA, as TCRdb has none. Germline CDR1 is VINAFY and CDR2 is YDVSNSKD. Trimming removed 0 bases from V and 3 bases from J; junction bases left unmatched: 5. The CDR3 has 14 residues. The DNA of the CDR3 is TGTGCCACCTGGGACAGGCAAGGTTATTATAAGAAACTCTTT. Translating gives CATWDRQGYYKKLF.

The table lists this clone with a count of one. Distinct nucleotide sequences in the sample also encode this CDR3. This chain joins TRGV3 and TRGJ1 or TRGJ2. The J gene, left out of TCRdb, was set here by checking the DNA against germline. The length of the CDR3 is 15 residues. The V and J ends lost 4 bases and 10 bases, in that order; junction bases with no gene match: 19. CDR1 is VTNTFY and CDR2 is YDVSTARD in the germline V gene (reference sequence). CDR3 protein: CATWEADLGGYKKLF. Here the CDR3 DNA reads TGTGCCACCTGGGAAGCCGACCTTGGGGGATACAAGAAACTCTTT.

The V and J genes are TRGV5 and TRGJ1 or TRGJ2. The trim removed 0 bases at V and 6 bases at J, leaving 8 bases unmatched. The CDR3 runs 14 residues. Germline CDR1 and CDR2: VINAFY and YDVSNSKD. The CDR3 bases are TGTGCCACCTGGGACAGGCAGGACGGTTATAAGAAACTCTTT. Amino acids: CATWDRQDGYKKLF.

V and J are TRGV3 and TRGJ1 or TRGJ2. The J gene is absent in TCRdb and was assigned here via DNA matching to germline. The V segment lost 3 bases and the J segment 6 bases; nucleotides outside the gene matches: 11. CDR1 is VTNTFY and CDR2 is YDVSTARD in the germline V gene (reference sequence). CDR3 length: 14 amino acids. CDR3 region: CATWDRPVSYKKLF. The CDR3 nucleotides read TGTGCCACCTGGGACCGACCCGTTAGTTATAAGAAACTCTTT.

As for this clone: Other DNA variants within this sample encode the same CDR3. This rearrangement joins TRGV3 to TRGJ1 or TRGJ2. No J segment appears in TCRdb, so it was assigned here by matching the sequence to germline. The CDR3 loop spans 13 amino acids. V lost 3 bases and J lost 0; bases outside the gene matches: 2. Germline V lookup: CDR1 VTNTFY, CDR2 YDVSTARD (reference sequence). In DNA form, the CDR3 reads TGTGCCACCTGGGACTGGAATTATTATAAGAAACTCTTT. This gives the protein CATWDWNYYKKLF.

V usage is TRGV8 and J usage is TRGJ1 or TRGJ2. The J gene is absent in TCRdb and was assigned here via DNA matching to germline. Per the germline V gene, CDR1 is VENAVY and CDR2 is YDSYNSRV. Germline trimming cut 1 base from V and 1 base from J; bases unmatched to any gene: 7. This CDR3 region has 15 residues. CDR3 bases: TGTGCCACCTGGGATAGAGGGCTAAATTATTATAAGAAACTCTTT. Amino acids: CATWDRGLNYYKKLF.

The chain couples TRGV4 to TRGJ1 or TRGJ2. Germline matching of the DNA provided the J gene here, since TCRdb leaves it blank. The V and J ends lost 3 bases and 3 bases, in that order; junction bases with no gene match: 8. The CDR3 covers 14 residues. Germline CDR1 EGSTGY, CDR2 YDSYTSSV. CDR3 in amino acids: CATWDLGSYYKKLF. The DNA for the CDR3 is TGTGCCACCTGGGATTTAGGCAGTTATTATAAGAAACTCTTT.

The chain uses TRGV4 and TRGJ1 or TRGJ2. TCRdb records no J gene; here it was assigned by comparing the DNA to germline. Germline lookup yields CDR1 EGSTGY and CDR2 YDSYTSSV. J lost 8 bases, V lost 2 bases, and 3 bases had no gene match. This CDR3 has 11 residues. As DNA, the CDR3 is TGTGCCACCTGGGATGAAGATAAGAAACTCTTT. Protein sequence: CATWDEDKKLF.

The chain couples TRGV5 to TRGJ1 or TRGJ2. Germline matching of the DNA provided the J gene here, since TCRdb leaves it blank. V trimming: 0 bases; J trimming: 11 bases; junction bases outside the gene matches: 7. This CDR3 region has 12 residues. Looked up from germline, CDR1 is VINAFY and CDR2 is YDVSNSKD. The CDR3 sequence is CATWDRRMEKLF. The DNA of the CDR3 is TGTGCCACCTGGGACAGGCGGATGGAGAAACTCTTT.

The chain carries TRGV4 and TRGJ1 or TRGJ2. In the absence of a J gene in TCRdb, the DNA was matched to germline to assign it here. CDR3 length: 14 residues. Germline V CDR1 and CDR2: EGSTGY, YDSYTSSV. V dropped 4 bases and J dropped 9; count of bases not matched to a gene: 15. The CDR3 DNA reads as TGTGCCACCTGGGACAGCTCCCCAGCGGGTAAGAAACTCTTT. Protein: CATWDSSPAGKKLF.

V usage is TRGV9 and J usage is TRGJP. TCRdb carries no J gene annotation; the J gene was assigned here by matching the DNA with germline. The CDR3 spans 15 residues. Germline trimming cut 0 bases from V and 9 bases from J; bases unmatched to any gene: 2. The germline V gene has CDR1 GITISATS and CDR2 ISYDGTV (reference sequence). CDR3 sequence (DNA): TGTGCCTTGTGGGAGGTGACGTTGGGCAAAAAAATCAAGGTATTT. It encodes CALWEVTLGKKIKVF.

The rearrangement links TRGV4 to TRGJ1 or TRGJ2. TCRdb lists no J gene, so it was determined here by aligning the DNA to germline. The V and J ends lost 9 bases and 1 base, in that order; junction bases with no gene match: 6. CDR3 length: 12 amino acids. Per the germline V gene, CDR1 is EGSTGY and CDR2 is YDSYTSSV. CDR3 sequence (DNA): TGTGCCACCGGGAATAATTATTATAAGAAACTCTTT. Translating gives CATGNNYYKKLF.

The table lists this clone with a count of one. Called V gene: TRGV4; the J gene was not called. The CDR3 sequence is 11 residues long. Germline V gene lookup returns CDR1 EGSTGY and CDR2 YDSYTSSV. The CDR3 DNA reads TGTGCCACCTGGGCCTCCCTTCTAGTTCTCTTT. Its translation is CATWASLLVLF.